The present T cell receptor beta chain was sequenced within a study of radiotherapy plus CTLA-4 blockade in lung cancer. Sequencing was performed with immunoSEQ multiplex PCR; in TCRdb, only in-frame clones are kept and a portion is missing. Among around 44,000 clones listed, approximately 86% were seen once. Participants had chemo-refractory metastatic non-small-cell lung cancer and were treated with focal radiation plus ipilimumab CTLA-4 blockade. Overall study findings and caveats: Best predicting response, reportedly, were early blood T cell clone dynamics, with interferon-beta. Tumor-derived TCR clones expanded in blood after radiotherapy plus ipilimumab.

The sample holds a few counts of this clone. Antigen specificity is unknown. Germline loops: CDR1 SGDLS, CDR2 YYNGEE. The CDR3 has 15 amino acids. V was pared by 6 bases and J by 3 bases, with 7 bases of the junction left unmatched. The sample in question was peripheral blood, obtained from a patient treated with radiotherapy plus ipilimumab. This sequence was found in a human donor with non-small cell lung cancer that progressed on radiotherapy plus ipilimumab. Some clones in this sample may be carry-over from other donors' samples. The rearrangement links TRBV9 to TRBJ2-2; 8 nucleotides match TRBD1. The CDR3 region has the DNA TGTGCCAGCACCGGACAGGGTGGGTACACCGGGGAGCTGTTTTTT. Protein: CASTGQGGYTGELFF.